Below are 10 T cell receptor beta chains sequenced from a single sample in a study of technical replicates of blood from several donors. Generated by immunoSEQ multiplex PCR, the TCRdb table keeps only in-frame clones and is missing some. The top ten clones hold just over 5% of a sample with tens of thousands of clones, around 87% of them seen once. Material for sequencing was PBMCs. Receptors originate from a human donor in good health. Some clones in this sample may be carry-over from other donors' samples.

The J gene is TRBJ1-5, the V gene TRBV4-3; D is unclear. There are 15 residues in the CDR3. V was shortened by 0 bases and J by 4 bases, with 10 bases between the two germline ends. Germline V gives CDR1 LGHNA, CDR2 YSLEER. For the CDR3, the DNA is TGCGCCAGCAGCCAAGATGAGGAGGGTAATCAGCCCCAGCATTTT. It specifies CASSQDEEGNQPQHF.

This sequence joins TRBV2 and TRBJ2-5, with 7 bases matching TRBD2. After removal of 6 bases from V and 2 bases from J, the junction contained 3 bases not matched to a gene. Germline assignment: CDR1 SNHLY and CDR2 FYNNEI. The CDR3 contains 13 residues. Here the CDR3 DNA reads TGTGCCAGCAGCGGGGGACTACAAGAGACCCAGTACTTC. It codes for CASSGGLQETQYF.

The chain uses TRBV5-6 and TRBJ1-4, with D uncertain. The CDR3 extends over 16 amino acids. Germline V gives CDR1 SGHDT, CDR2 YYEEEE. V gave up 0 bases and J gave up 0 bases, with 9 bases separating them. The CDR3 sequence is CASSLADGATNEKLFF. The CDR3 DNA follows: TGTGCCAGCAGCTTGGCGGACGGGGCAACTAATGAAAAACTGTTTTTT.

The V gene is TRBV5-8, the J gene TRBJ2-2; D might be TRBD2 (6 bases). The V end was cut by 4 bases, the J end by 2 bases, with 15 bases between. The CDR3 totals 16 residues. Germline CDR1 SGHTS, CDR2 YDEGEE. CDR3 sequence (DNA): TGTGCCAGCAGCCCCTATTTGGCGGGAAACACCGGGGAGCTGTTTTTT. Its protein is CASSPYLAGNTGELFF.

The rearrangement uses TRBV5-4 and TRBJ1-6; 10 nucleotides line up with TRBD1. V was pared by 4 bases and J by 5 bases, with 3 bases of the junction left unmatched. The germline CDR1 and CDR2 sequences are SGHNT and YYREEE (reference sequence). The CDR3 is made up of 15 amino acids. For the CDR3, the DNA is TGTGCCAGCAGCCGGGGACAGGGGAATAATTCACCCCTCCACTTT. It codes for CASSRGQGNNSPLHF. Variable domain in full (rest from reference TRBV5-4 and TRBJ1-6): ETGVTQSPTHLIKTRGQQVTLRCSSQSGHNTVSWYQQALGQGPQFIFQYYREEENGRGNFPPRFSGLQFPNYSSELNVNALELDDSALYLCASSRGQGNNSPLHFGNGTRLTVT.

This clone was counted a few times. This chain connects TRBV9 to TRBJ2-3; the match to TRBD2 covers 9 bases. The CDR3 is 16 amino acids. V lost 0 bases and J lost 4; bases outside the gene matches: 6. Germline-derived CDR1 and CDR2 are SGDLS and YYNGEE. The CDR3 DNA sequence: TGTGCCAGCAGCGTAGAAGGGCGGGGGGGCGCAGATACGCAGTATTTT. Its protein product is CASSVEGRGGADTQYF.

The chain has TRBV11-2 and TRBJ2-5; 12 bases line up with TRBD2. Germline V lookup: CDR1 SGHAT, CDR2 FQNNGV. Losses at the gene ends were 1 base for V and 5 bases for J; bases not matched to a gene: 5. There are 16 residues in the CDR3. Here the CDR3 DNA reads TGTGCCAGCAGCTTAGGACTAGCGGGAGTAGGGGAGACCCAGTACTTC. Protein product: CASSLGLAGVGETQYF.

The chain joins TRBV5-4 to TRBJ1-4; the D gene is possibly TRBD1 (6 bases). Per the germline V gene, CDR1 is SGHNT and CDR2 is YYREEE (reference sequence). V lost 0 bases to trimming and J lost 7 bases, with 13 bases between them. The CDR3 is made up of 15 amino acids. Here the CDR3 reads CASSLVAGASEKLFF. The DNA for the CDR3 is TGTGCCAGCAGCTTGGTGGCAGGGGCTAGTGAAAAACTGTTTTTT.

The V gene is TRBV19, the J gene TRBJ2-7; 12 nucleotides match TRBD1. V lost 3 bases, J lost 5 bases, and 2 bases stayed unmatched. Germline V gene sequence: CDR1 LNHDA, CDR2 SQIVND (reference sequence). The CDR3 loop spans 14 amino acids. The CDR3, as DNA: TGTGCCAGTAGTATGGGACAGGGGGCGCACGAGCAGTACTTC. Translated, it gives CASSMGQGAHEQYF.

The chain joins TRBV7-3 to TRBJ2-2, with TRBD2 matching over 9 bases. This CDR3 spans 17 amino acids. Per germline, CDR1 SGHTA and CDR2 FQGTGA. Unmatched junction bases numbered 13, after V lost 5 bases and J lost 6 bases. As DNA, the CDR3 is TGTGCCAGCAGCAAGACTAGCGGTAGTCGTTTCGCCGGGGAGCTGTTTTTT. Protein sequence: CASSKTSGSRFAGELFF.